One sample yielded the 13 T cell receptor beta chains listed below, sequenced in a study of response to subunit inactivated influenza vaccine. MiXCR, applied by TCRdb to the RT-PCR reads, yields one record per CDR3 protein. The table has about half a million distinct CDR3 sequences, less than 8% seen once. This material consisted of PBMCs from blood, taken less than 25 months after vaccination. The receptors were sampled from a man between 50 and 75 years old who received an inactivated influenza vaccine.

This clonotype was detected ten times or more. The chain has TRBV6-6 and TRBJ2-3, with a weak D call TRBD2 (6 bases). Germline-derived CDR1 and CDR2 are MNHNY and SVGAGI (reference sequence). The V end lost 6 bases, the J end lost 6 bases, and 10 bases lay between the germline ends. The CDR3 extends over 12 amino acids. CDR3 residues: CASRSGSDTQYF. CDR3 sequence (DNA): TGTGCCAGCAGGAGCGGGTCCGATACGCAGTATTTT.

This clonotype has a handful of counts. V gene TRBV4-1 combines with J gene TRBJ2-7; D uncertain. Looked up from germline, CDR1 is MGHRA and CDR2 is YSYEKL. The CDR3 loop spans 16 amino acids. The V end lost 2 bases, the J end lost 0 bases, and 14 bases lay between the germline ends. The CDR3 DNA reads TGCGCCAGCAGCCAACAATACAGCATCACCTCCTACGAGCAGTACTTC. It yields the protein CASSQQYSITSYEQYF.

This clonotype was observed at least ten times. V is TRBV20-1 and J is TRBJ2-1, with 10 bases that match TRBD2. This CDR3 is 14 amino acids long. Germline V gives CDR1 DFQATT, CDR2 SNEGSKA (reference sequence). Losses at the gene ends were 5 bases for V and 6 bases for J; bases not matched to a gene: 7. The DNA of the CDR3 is TGCAGTGCTCTACCTAGCGGGGGTATCAATGAGCAGTTCTTC. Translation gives CSALPSGGINEQFF.

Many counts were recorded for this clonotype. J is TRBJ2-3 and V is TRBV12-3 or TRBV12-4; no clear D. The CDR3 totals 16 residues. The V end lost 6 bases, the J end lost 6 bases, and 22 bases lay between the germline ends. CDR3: CASRPAPPSKRDTQYF. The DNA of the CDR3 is TGTGCCAGCAGACCTGCCCCTCCTTCGAAGAGGGATACGCAGTATTTT.

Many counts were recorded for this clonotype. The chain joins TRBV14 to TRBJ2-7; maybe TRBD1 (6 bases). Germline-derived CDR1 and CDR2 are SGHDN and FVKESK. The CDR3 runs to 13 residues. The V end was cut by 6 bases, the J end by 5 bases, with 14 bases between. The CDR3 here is CASSHTGFHEQYF. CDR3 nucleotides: TGTGCCAGCAGTCATACAGGGTTCCACGAGCAGTACTTC.

CDR3 region: CAISETQQAEQFF. In DNA, the CDR3 is TGTGCCATCAGTGAGACACAGCAGGCCGAGCAGTTCTTC. This chain uses TRBV10-3 with TRBJ2-1, with no clear D. Per germline, CDR1 ENHRY and CDR2 SYGVKD. The V and J ends lost 2 bases and 10 bases respectively, with 12 bases between them. The CDR3 is 13 residues long.

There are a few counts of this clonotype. The CDR3 here is CASSFERVYEQYF. CDR3 DNA sequence: TGTGCCAGCAGTTTTGAGAGGGTGTACGAGCAGTACTTC. The chain uses TRBV12-3 or TRBV12-4 and TRBJ2-7; TRBD2 might be the D (5 bases). This CDR3 region has 13 residues. V was pared by 3 bases and J by 4 bases, with 10 bases between.

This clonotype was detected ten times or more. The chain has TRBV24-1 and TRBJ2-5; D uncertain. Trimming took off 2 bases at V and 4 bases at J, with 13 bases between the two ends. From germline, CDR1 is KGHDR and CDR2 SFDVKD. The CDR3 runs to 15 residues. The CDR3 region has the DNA TGTGCCACCAGTGATTCTGGAAAAATTCGAGAGACCCAGTACTTC. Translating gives CATSDSGKIRETQYF.

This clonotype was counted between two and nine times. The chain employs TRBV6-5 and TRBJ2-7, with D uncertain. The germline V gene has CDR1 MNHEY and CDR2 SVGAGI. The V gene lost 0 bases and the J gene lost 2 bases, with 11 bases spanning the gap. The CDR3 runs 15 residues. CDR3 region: CASSYSGTTTYEQYF. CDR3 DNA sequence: TGTGCCAGCAGTTACTCCGGCACTACTACCTACGAGCAGTACTTC.

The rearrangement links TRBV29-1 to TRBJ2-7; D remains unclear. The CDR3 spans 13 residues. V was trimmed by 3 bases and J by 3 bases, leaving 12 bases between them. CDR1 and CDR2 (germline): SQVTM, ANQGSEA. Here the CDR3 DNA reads TGCAGCGTTGACTCCCCGACAAGCTACGAGCAGTACTTC. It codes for CSVDSPTSYEQYF.

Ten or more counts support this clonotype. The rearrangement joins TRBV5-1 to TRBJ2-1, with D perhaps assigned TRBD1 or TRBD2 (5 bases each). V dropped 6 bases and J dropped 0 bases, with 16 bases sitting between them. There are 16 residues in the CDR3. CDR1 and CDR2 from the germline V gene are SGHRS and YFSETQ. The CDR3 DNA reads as TGCGCCAGCAACGAGGGGATCCTTAGCTCCTACAATGAGCAGTTCTTC. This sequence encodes CASNEGILSSYNEQFF.

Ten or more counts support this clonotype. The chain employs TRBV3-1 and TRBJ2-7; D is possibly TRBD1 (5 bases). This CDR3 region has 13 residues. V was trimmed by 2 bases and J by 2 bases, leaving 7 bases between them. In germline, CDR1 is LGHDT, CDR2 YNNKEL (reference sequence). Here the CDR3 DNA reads TGTGCCAGCAGCCAAAGGGGAACCTACGAGCAGTACTTC. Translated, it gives CASSQRGTYEQYF.

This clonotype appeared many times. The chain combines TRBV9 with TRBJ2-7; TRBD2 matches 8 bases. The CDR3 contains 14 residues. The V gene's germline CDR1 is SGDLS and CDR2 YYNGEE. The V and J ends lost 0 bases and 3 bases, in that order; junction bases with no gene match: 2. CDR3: CASSVATSGYEQYF. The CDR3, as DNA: TGTGCCAGCAGCGTAGCTACTAGCGGCTACGAGCAGTACTTC.